The TCR beta chain under discussion was sequenced for a study of spatial heterogeneity in lung cancer. Specified time point: sample taken at primary tumor resection. Study-level results: Counts of expanded intratumoral alpha and beta TCRs tracked tumor mutation counts.

From germline, CDR1 is DFQATT and CDR2 SNEGSKA (reference sequence). This CDR3 has 17 amino acids. Trimming removed 3 bases at V and 2 bases at J, with 17 bases between. TCRdb used MiXCR to reprocess the 5' RACE reads, holding one entry per CDR3 protein. Of about 19,000 distinct CDR3 sequences listed, 8.5% to 10% are singletons. There are many counts of this clonotype. Its specificity is unknown. In a library made to pick up alpha chains, this beta chain is a stray read with a size that means little. This sequence was found in a female donor with early-stage non-small cell lung cancer. The V gene is TRBV20-1, the J gene TRBJ2-6; D is tentatively TRBD1 or TRBD2 (6 bases each). The sample consisted of lung tumor tissue, taken at surgery. DNA for the CDR3: TGCAGTGCTAGCCCAACAAGGGGGGTACCTGGGGCCAACGTCCTGACTTTC. The encoded protein is CSASPTRGVPGANVLTF.